This TCR beta chain comes out of a study of CD8 T cells in Susac syndrome. Germline CDR1 and CDR2: SGHDT and YYEEEE. The CDR3 is 13 residues long. With V trimmed by 5 bases and J by 5 bases, 6 bases remained unmatched. Negative isolation was applied to CD8+ and CD4+ T cells, and FACS enrichment was applied to TEMRA cells. An amount of RNA that ranged from roughly 0.5 to 1 ug was reverse transcribed with random hexamers. Using its own MiXCR run on the immunoSEQ multiplex PCR reads, TCRdb lists one record per CDR3 protein. The sample yields some 150,000 distinct CDR3 sequences, about 94% seen once. The chain joins TRBV5-6 to TRBJ2-5, with TRBD1 matching 7 bases. This clonotype originated in a human donor with multiple sclerosis. Material for sequencing was CD8+ T cells from PBMCs. CDR3 residues: CASSLGGGETQYF. The CDR3 coding sequence is TGTGCCAGCAGTTTAGGGGGCGGGGAGACCCAGTACTTC.